This TCR beta chain comes out of a study of molecular identifiers for immune sequencing clone quantification. Each library that profiled naive CD8 cells came from roughly 20,000 to 1,000,000 sorted cells with 10%, 30% or 50% RNA. Study-wide results and limits: Sharing of a barcode by identical TCR molecules could cause highly expanded clone sizes to be underestimated. Among effectors, clones above 20 RNA copies held over 97% of molecules; among naive cells, under 1%.

The CDR3 contains 14 residues. In germline, CDR1 is MNHEY, CDR2 SMNVEV (reference sequence). Making the bulk TCR libraries relied on previously described methods and listed TCR primers. TCRdb recomputed calls from the PCR reads with MiXCR, one row per CDR3 protein. The sample includes 490,000 or so distinct CDR3 sequences, around 23% seen only once; the top ten take roughly 0.79%. Concerning this clonotype: No antigen is known for it. One base away lies a much larger clone, so this may be a sequencing read error.

The specimen sequenced was naive CD8+ T cells from blood, with Jurkat cell RNA spiked in. Described subset: FACS-sorted CD8+CD4-CCR7+CD45RA+ naive T cells. This receptor was obtained from a human donor in good health. Some libraries in this study had Jurkat cell RNA spiked in. The V call is TRBV27, the J call TRBJ1-4; D not certain. In DNA, the CDR3 is TGTGCCAGCCGTTTTTCCGTCACCAGCGAAAAACTGTTTTTT. Translating it yields CASRFSVTSEKLFF. Full variable domain (remainder filled in from reference TRBV27 and TRBJ1-4): EAQVTQNPRYLITVTGKKLTVTCSQNMNHEYMSWYRQDPGLGLRQIYYSMNVEVTDKGDVPEGYKVSRKEKRNFPLILESPSPNQTSLYFCASRFSVTSEKLFFGSGTQLSVL.